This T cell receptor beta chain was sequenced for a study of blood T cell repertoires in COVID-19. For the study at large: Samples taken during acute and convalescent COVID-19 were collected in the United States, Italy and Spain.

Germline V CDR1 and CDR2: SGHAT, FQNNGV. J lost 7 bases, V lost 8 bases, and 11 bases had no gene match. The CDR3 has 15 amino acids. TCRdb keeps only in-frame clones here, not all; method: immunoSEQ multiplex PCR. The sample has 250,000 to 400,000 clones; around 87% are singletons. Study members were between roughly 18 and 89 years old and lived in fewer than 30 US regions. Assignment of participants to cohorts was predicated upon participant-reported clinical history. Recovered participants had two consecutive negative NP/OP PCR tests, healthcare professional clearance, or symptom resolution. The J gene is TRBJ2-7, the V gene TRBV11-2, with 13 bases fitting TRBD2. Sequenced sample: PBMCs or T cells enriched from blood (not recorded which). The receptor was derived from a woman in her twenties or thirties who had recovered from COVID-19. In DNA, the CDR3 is TGTGCCAGCTCCGGATATGGACTAGCGGGGGAAGAGCAGTACTTC. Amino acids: CASSGYGLAGEEQYF.